Included here is one T cell receptor (beta chain) sequence, with context. The antigen is undetermined. Clones were read by immunoSEQ multiplex PCR, and TCRdb kept only the in-frame ones, dropping some. The repertoire holds about 120,000 clones, with 85% to 90% as singletons. This sample is drawn from a study of cytomegalovirus exposure and HLA in healthy donors. Regarding the study as a whole: It was reported that the classifier diagnosed cytomegalovirus status with high specificity and sensitivity in both the original and validation cohorts. The study designated roughly 150 TCR beta chains cytomegalovirus-associated. Generally TCR sequences proved uncommon, though certain public TCRs appeared in numerous donors. The finding came from a later analysis; first-cohort TCR clusters tended to co-occur in the approximately 120 validation repertoires.

The germline gives CDR1 SNHLY, CDR2 FYNNEI. Trimming took off 9 bases at V and 4 bases at J, with 10 bases between the two ends. This CDR3 is built from 13 residues. The clonotype was recovered from a woman between 18 and 30 years old in good health and CMV-seronegative. The chain joins TRBV2 to TRBJ1-6; D is uncertain. The sequencing sample was made of PBMCs. CDR3: CARRTEYNSPLHF. The DNA of the CDR3 is TGTGCCAGACGTACCGAGTATAATTCACCCCTCCACTTT.